These 6 T cell receptor beta chains share one sample of origin, sequenced in a study of blood T cell repertoires in COVID-19. Assay: immunoSEQ multiplex PCR; the TCRdb copy retains only in-frame clones and omits some. This table holds approximately 300,000 clones, about 82% found once. Input material: peripheral blood. The receptor set was obtained from a woman aged 45-59 years with acute or convalescent COVID-19.

This clone was counted a single time. The chain joins TRBV6-4 to TRBJ2-6, with 8 bases matching TRBD1. The CDR3 is 15 amino acids. V shed 6 bases, J shed 3 bases, and the junction held 4 bases outside the gene matches. The germline V gene encodes CDR1 MRHNA and CDR2 SNTAGT. CDR3 residues: CASRMTGDGANVLTF. CDR3 nucleotides: TGTGCCAGCAGGATGACAGGGGATGGGGCCAACGTCCTGACTTTC.

This chain uses TRBV3-1 (or the pseudogene TRBV3-2) with TRBJ2-1; no definite D call. Trimming left V 3 bases short and J 6 bases short, with 9 bases between. Germline V CDR1 and CDR2: LGHDT, YNNKEL (reference sequence). The CDR3 is 13 residues long. For the CDR3, the DNA is TGTGCCAGCAGCCAGAGACTTTTCAATGAGCAGTTCTTC. Its translation is CASSQRLFNEQFF.

This clone has a handful of counts. The chain joins TRBV28 to TRBJ1-1; D possibly corresponds to TRBD1 (6 bases). Germline assignment: CDR1 MDHEN and CDR2 SYDVKM. This CDR3 is built from 13 residues. Trimming stripped 6 bases from V and 3 bases from J, with 11 bases between. In nucleotides, the CDR3 is TGTGCCAGCAGGCAGGGGAGGGACACTGAAGCTTTCTTT. Its protein product is CASRQGRDTEAFF.

This clone was seen just once. This chain connects TRBV7-9 to TRBJ2-1, with 7 nucleotides matching TRBD2. Germline CDR1 and CDR2: SEHNR and FQNEAQ (reference sequence). The CDR3 consists of 17 residues. V was clipped by 4 bases and J by 3 bases; unmatched bases: 12. This CDR3 reads CASSSRVRWGGYNEQFF. The CDR3 DNA reads TGTGCCAGCAGCTCCCGCGTGAGATGGGGGGGCTACAATGAGCAGTTCTTC.

The chain recombines TRBV5-1 with TRBJ2-2, with 7 bases aligning to TRBD2. Germline-derived CDR1 and CDR2 are SGHRS and YFSETQ. The trim removed 5 bases at V and 0 bases at J, leaving 1 base unmatched. The CDR3 is 14 amino acids. CDR3 region: CASRGLTNTGELFF. The DNA of the CDR3 is TGCGCCAGCAGGGGACTAACGAACACCGGGGAGCTGTTTTTT.

DNA for the CDR3: TGTGCCAGCAGGCTAGGCCGGGACATACATAATTCACCCCTCCACTTT. Amino acids: CASRLGRDIHNSPLHF. V and J are TRBV28 and TRBJ1-6, with TRBD1 as a possible D gene (6 bases). Trimming left V 6 bases short and J 5 bases short, with 17 bases between. Germline V gene sequence: CDR1 MDHEN, CDR2 SYDVKM. This CDR3 is 16 amino acids long.